This passage covers 31 T cell receptor beta chains from one sample sequenced in a study of cytomegalovirus exposure and HLA in healthy donors. Amplification used 60 Vbeta primers and 13 Jbeta primers. Assay used: immunoSEQ multiplex PCR; TCRdb lists only in-frame clones, some missing. The table lists about 150,000 clones, around 75% of them singletons. Specimen: PBMCs. The source of these receptors is a male donor in good health and CMV-seronegative.

This chain connects TRBV18 to TRBJ1-1; possibly TRBD1 for D (6 bases). The germline CDR1 and CDR2 sequences are KGHSH and LQKENI. V lost 5 bases and J 0 bases, leaving 13 bases between the germline ends. This CDR3 is built from 15 residues. Here the CDR3 reads CASSYSQGMNTEAFF. The CDR3, as DNA: TGTGCCAGCTCATATTCCCAGGGGATGAACACTGAAGCTTTCTTT.

This rearrangement joins TRBV25-1 to TRBJ1-2, with D maybe TRBD1 (5 bases). V lost 4 bases and J 4 bases, leaving 13 bases between the germline ends. Germline V gene lookup returns CDR1 MGHDK and CDR2 SYGVNS. The CDR3 totals 14 residues. The CDR3 region has the DNA TGTGCCAGCAGTGGGGGGGGACGGCCCTATGGCTACACCTTC. Its protein is CASSGGGRPYGYTF.

The DNA of the CDR3 is TGTGCCAGCAGTTACGTCGGCGGGAGGCTTTACGAGCAGTACTTC. It specifies CASSYVGGRLYEQYF. The V call is TRBV6-5, the J call TRBJ2-7; 8 bases are a match to TRBD2. V shed 2 bases and J 4 bases; nucleotides not matched to a gene: 7. CDR3 length: 15 residues. Germline-derived CDR1 and CDR2 are MNHEY and SVGAGI.

The rearrangement uses TRBV4-2 and TRBJ1-3; the D gene is possibly TRBD1 (6 bases). V shed 6 bases and J shed 3 bases, with 15 bases lying between them. Germline CDR1 and CDR2: LGHNA and YNFKEQ. The CDR3 is made up of 15 amino acids. The CDR3 sequence: CASRERGADGNTIYF. DNA for the CDR3: TGTGCCAGCAGAGAGCGGGGGGCGGATGGAAACACCATATATTTT.

The chain uses TRBV29-1 and TRBJ2-7, with 9 bases fitting TRBD1. Germline lookup yields CDR1 SQVTM and CDR2 ANQGSEA. The CDR3 extends over 16 amino acids. With 5 bases clipped from V and 7 bases from J, the junction kept 18 bases outside the gene matches. CDR3 nucleotides: TGCAGCGTTTACAGGACAGGGGCCCAGCTGACGAGGGAGCAGTACTTC. Protein sequence: CSVYRTGAQLTREQYF.

The J gene is TRBJ2-1, the V gene TRBV14, with 11 bases lining up with TRBD2. Trimming removed 4 bases from V and 6 bases from J; junction bases left unmatched: 8. Per the germline V gene, CDR1 is SGHDN and CDR2 is FVKESK. This CDR3 has 16 residues. The CDR3 loop is CASSLLSGRAANEQFF. The DNA of the CDR3 is TGTGCCAGCAGCCTCCTTAGCGGGAGGGCTGCCAATGAGCAGTTCTTC.

The rearrangement links TRBV7-2 to TRBJ2-2, with TRBD2 matching 9 bases. V dropped 1 base and J dropped 7; count of bases not matched to a gene: 10. The CDR3 runs to 17 residues. Germline CDR1 is SGHTA and CDR2 is FQGNSA. The CDR3: CASSLGGRGGAVGELFF. CDR3 in DNA: TGTGCCAGCAGCTTAGGGGGTCGCGGGGGGGCCGTCGGGGAGCTGTTTTTT.

This chain connects TRBV18 to TRBJ1-2; D is perhaps TRBD1 (5 bases). V was shortened by 2 bases and J by 10 bases, with 17 bases between the two germline ends. Germline values: CDR1 KGHSH, CDR2 LQKENI. This CDR3 spans 14 amino acids. CDR3 residues: CASSPGRVSHVYTF. The CDR3 region has the DNA TGTGCCAGCTCACCAGGCAGGGTTTCGCATGTCTACACCTTC.

This clone turned up a few times. The chain has TRBV7-6 and TRBJ2-3, with 8 bases identical to TRBD1. The CDR3 has 17 amino acids. Germline assignment: CDR1 SGHVS and CDR2 FNYEAQ. V dropped 2 bases and J dropped 0; count of bases not matched to a gene: 7. The CDR3 reads CASSLRGTGTSTDTQYF. DNA of the CDR3: TGTGCCAGCAGCTTAAGGGGGACAGGAACTAGCACAGATACGCAGTATTTT.

The chain couples TRBV27 to TRBJ1-1, with a tentative D call TRBD1 (6 bases). The germline gives CDR1 MNHEY, CDR2 SMNVEV (reference sequence). The CDR3 extends over 16 amino acids. The germline V and J ends were trimmed by 1 base and 0 bases, with 12 bases remaining between them. CDR3 nucleotides: TGTGCCAGCAGTTTATGGGCAGGGGCTATGAACACTGAAGCTTTCTTT. Translating gives CASSLWAGAMNTEAFF.

The chain is built from TRBV7-2 and TRBJ2-3, with D unclear. Germline lookup yields CDR1 SGHTA and CDR2 FQGNSA. The CDR3 spans 13 residues. Trimming left V 1 base short and J 0 bases short, with 2 bases between. The CDR3 sequence: CASSLVSTDTQYF. The DNA for the CDR3 is TGTGCCAGCAGCTTAGTAAGCACAGATACGCAGTATTTT.

V and J are TRBV2 and TRBJ2-3, with a weak D call TRBD1 (6 bases). Germline CDR1 SNHLY, CDR2 FYNNEI. V was clipped by 6 bases and J by 0 bases, with 10 bases between them. The CDR3 loop spans 14 amino acids. The CDR3 here is CASRNRVSTDTQYF. The CDR3 DNA reads TGTGCCAGCAGAAACAGGGTTAGCACAGATACGCAGTATTTT.

This clone was counted only a few times. The V and J genes are TRBV4-1 and TRBJ2-1; D is perhaps TRBD1 (6 bases). The CDR3 loop spans 16 amino acids. CDR1 and CDR2 (germline): MGHRA, YSYEKL. Trimming took off 3 bases at V and 0 bases at J, with 12 bases between the two ends. In DNA, the CDR3 is TGCGCCAGCAGCCAGTTCGGACAGAGCTCCTACAATGAGCAGTTCTTC. This translates into CASSQFGQSSYNEQFF.

The CDR3 region has the DNA TGTGCCAGCAGCCGGAGGACCGTTAATAATTCACCCCTCCACTTT. This translates into CASSRRTVNNSPLHF. V usage is TRBV5-6 and J usage is TRBJ1-6; D uncertain. The V end lost 4 bases, the J end lost 5 bases, and 13 bases lay between the germline ends. Germline CDR1 reads SGHDT; CDR2 reads YYEEEE. The CDR3 spans 15 residues.

The genes are TRBV19 and TRBJ1-2; possibly TRBD1 for D (6 bases). The CDR3 covers 14 residues. Germline values: CDR1 LNHDA, CDR2 SQIVND (reference sequence). V gave up 6 bases and J gave up 4 bases, with 15 bases separating them. The DNA for the CDR3 is TGTGCCAGTAGGACCGCAGGGGCCGGCTATGGCTACACCTTC. Translating gives CASRTAGAGYGYTF.

This rearrangement joins TRBV18 to TRBJ2-1; 10 bases match TRBD2. This CDR3 has 19 residues. Germline V gene sequence: CDR1 KGHSH, CDR2 LQKENI. The V and J ends lost 3 bases and 0 bases, in that order; junction bases with no gene match: 11. CDR3 nucleotide sequence: TGTGCCAGCTCACCTCCCCTCTCGTTAGCGGGGGGCTCCTACAATGAGCAGTTCTTC. It encodes CASSPPLSLAGGSYNEQFF.

This clone was observed a handful of times. This chain uses TRBV11-2 with TRBJ2-7; tentative D call: TRBD1 (6 bases). The CDR3 consists of 11 residues. Germline loops: CDR1 SGHAT, CDR2 FQNNGV. V lost 5 bases and J lost 6, with 8 bases in between. The CDR3 nucleotides read TGTGCCAGCAGCCCAGGGGCCGAGCAGTACTTC. Translated: CASSPGAEQYF.

About this clone itself: Other DNA sequences in this sample translate to the same CDR3. The chain is built from TRBV7-3 and TRBJ1-2, with 8 bases fitting TRBD1. CDR1 and CDR2 from the germline V gene are SGHTA and FQGTGA. J was trimmed by 4 bases and V by 4 bases; bases with no gene match: 2. CDR3 length: 13 amino acids. CDR3 residues: CASSSGQGYGYTF. The CDR3 DNA sequence: TGTGCCAGCAGCTCTGGACAGGGCTATGGCTACACCTTC.

This clone is medium-sized in the sample. CDR3 sequence: CAGLRQNTGELFF. In DNA, the CDR3 is TGTGCCGGGCTACGACAGAACACCGGGGAGCTGTTTTTT. The genes are TRBV9 and TRBJ2-2; unclear D gene. Looked up from germline, CDR1 is SGDLS and CDR2 is YYNGEE. V was cut by 10 bases and J by 1 base, with 11 bases left in between. This CDR3 spans 13 amino acids. Looking up the rest from reference TRBV9 and TRBJ2-2 gives the full variable domain: DSGVTQTPKHLITATGQRVTLRCSPRSGDLSVYWYQQSLDQGLQFLIQYYNGEERAKGNILERFSAQQFPDLHSELNLSSLELGDSALYFCAGLRQNTGELFFGEGSRLTVL.

This clone was recorded a few times. Other DNA sequences in the sample encode the same CDR3. The chain combines TRBV20-1 with TRBJ1-1; no firm D call. V dropped 3 bases and J dropped 1 base, with 3 bases sitting between them. The CDR3 sequence is 11 residues long. Per the germline V gene, CDR1 is DFQATT and CDR2 is SNEGSKA (reference sequence). The CDR3 sequence: CSASRNTEAFF. The CDR3 DNA sequence: TGCAGTGCTAGTAGGAACACTGAAGCTTTCTTT.

The rearrangement uses TRBV6-1 and TRBJ2-7; 9 nucleotides match TRBD2. The V segment lost 4 bases and the J segment 0 bases; nucleotides outside the gene matches: 10. The CDR3 consists of 17 residues. Germline CDR1 is MNHNS and CDR2 is SASEGT. CDR3 protein: CASSGVPAGGTSYEQYF. The CDR3 DNA follows: TGTGCCAGCAGTGGCGTTCCAGCGGGGGGAACCTCCTACGAGCAGTACTTC.

The V gene is TRBV11-3, the J gene TRBJ2-5, with 8 positions matching TRBD2. TRBJ2-7 matches the DNA end more closely, so the J call is doubtful. The CDR3 has 14 residues. Germline CDR1 SGHNT, CDR2 YENEEA. CDR3 bases: TGTGCCAGCAGCTCTAGCGGGCGAGAGGACGAGCAGTACTTC. This sequence encodes CASSSSGREDEQYF.

The chain combines TRBV6-4 with TRBJ1-4; perhaps TRBD1 as D (5 bases). Germline V CDR1 and CDR2: MRHNA, SNTAGT. Deletions cut 0 bases from V and 0 bases from J, with 14 bases between. The CDR3 spans 18 residues. The CDR3 sequence: CASSDSQELTATNEKLFF. The CDR3 DNA follows: TGTGCCAGCAGTGACTCACAGGAGTTGACAGCAACTAATGAAAAACTGTTTTTT.

The rearrangement joins TRBV5-4 to TRBJ2-3; weak D call: TRBD2 (5 bases). The CDR3 spans 14 residues. In germline, CDR1 is SGHNT, CDR2 YYREEE (reference sequence). V was pared by 5 bases and J by 6 bases, with 16 bases between. The CDR3 sequence: CASRREFRSDTQYF. The CDR3 nucleotides are TGTGCCAGCAGGAGGGAGTTTCGGAGTGATACGCAGTATTTT.

This clone was observed once. The chain couples TRBV19 to TRBJ2-2; D is unclear. Trimming pared 1 base from V and 4 bases from J, leaving 10 bases between. The CDR3 totals 15 residues. Germline loops: CDR1 LNHDA, CDR2 SQIVND (reference sequence). The CDR3 here is CASSIAAGATGELFF. The CDR3 nucleotides are TGTGCCAGTAGTATAGCGGCAGGTGCCACCGGGGAGCTGTTTTTT.

The chain uses TRBV4-1 and TRBJ2-2; TRBD2 matches at 13 bases. The V and J ends lost 3 bases and 3 bases, in that order; junction bases with no gene match: 7. The germline V gene has CDR1 MGHRA and CDR2 YSYEKL. This CDR3 is built from 18 residues. The CDR3 spells CASSHKLAGGPDTGELFF. In DNA, the CDR3 is TGCGCCAGCAGCCATAAACTAGCGGGGGGGCCGGACACCGGGGAGCTGTTTTTT.

The gene calls are TRBV7-9 and TRBJ2-3, with 13 bases aligning to TRBD2. The V segment lost 4 bases and the J segment 0 bases; nucleotides outside the gene matches: 7. The CDR3 loop spans 18 amino acids. CDR1 is SEHNR, CDR2 FQNEAQ, per germline (reference sequence). The CDR3, as DNA: TGTGCCAGCAGCTACTTACTAGCGGGGGGGCCGAGCACAGATACGCAGTATTTT. It specifies CASSYLLAGGPSTDTQYF.

This sequence joins TRBV11-2 and TRBJ1-5, with TRBD1 identical over 9 bases. J gave up 3 bases and V 5 bases, and 5 bases lay outside the gene matches. The germline gives CDR1 SGHAT, CDR2 FQNNGV. CDR3 length: 15 residues. CDR3 DNA: TGTGCCAGCAGCGCCGGGACAGGGATCAATCAGCCCCAGCATTTT. Its translation: CASSAGTGINQPQHF.

Note on this clone: One end of the junction is discordant with germline, which a read error may explain. This rearrangement joins TRBV30 to TRBJ2-1; D is unclear. The germline gives CDR1 GTSNPN, CDR2 SVGIG (reference sequence). The CDR3 contains 13 residues. The CDR3 coding sequence is TGTGCCTGGAGTTTCCGGGTGCGCGATGAGCACTTCTTC. Translated, it gives CAWSFRVRDEHFF.

The chain carries TRBV7-3 and TRBJ2-7, with D possibly matching TRBD2 (6 bases). CDR3 length: 15 amino acids. The V and J ends lost 4 bases and 4 bases respectively, with 17 bases between them. Germline values: CDR1 SGHTA, CDR2 FQGTGA. The CDR3 nucleotides read TGTGCCAGCAGCTGGGGGACTGGGGCCCCTTACGAGCAGTACTTC. Its translation: CASSWGTGAPYEQYF.

This chain joins TRBV19 and TRBJ1-3, with 7 bases that match TRBD1. Germline-derived CDR1 and CDR2 are LNHDA and SQIVND (reference sequence). J lost 1 base, V lost 3 bases, and 6 bases had no gene match. The CDR3 is 16 residues long. Here the CDR3 reads CASSIQPTGSGNTIYF. Written as DNA, the CDR3 is TGTGCCAGTAGTATCCAACCGACAGGGTCTGGAAACACCATATATTTT.